These T cell receptor beta chains were read from a single sample in a study of CD8 T cells in ankylosing spondylitis. TCRdb itself ran the 5' RACE reads through MiXCR, one entry per CDR3 protein. The sample holds some 240,000 distinct CDR3 sequences; more than 15% are singletons and the top ten take around a third. The specimen sequenced was blood, either unsorted or a sorted T cell fraction (not recorded which). These receptors were obtained from a male donor with ankylosing spondylitis or in good health (not recorded which). CDR3s include the opening cysteine and the closing phenylalanine or tryptophan. A D gene is named only where the DNA matches it firmly. Clone sizes are given selectively: once, few, many, or a class where the clone is expanded.

d_call: TRBD2; v_call: TRBV27; clone_size: NA; j_call: TRBJ2-1; cdr3_aa: CASSTPVTSGSNEQFF; cdr3_nt: TGTGCCAGCAGTACCCCCGTGACTAGCGGGAGTAATGAGCAGTTCTTC
d_call: NA; v_call: TRBV12-3/TRBV12-4; clone_size: many; j_call: TRBJ2-7; cdr3_aa: CASSPRRADSYEQYF; cdr3_nt: TGTGCCAGCAGTCCGCGGCGGGCCGACTCCTACGAGCAGTACTTC
d_call: TRBD1; v_call: TRBV29-1; clone_size: many; j_call: TRBJ2-7; cdr3_aa: CSVDGTGGPYEQYF; cdr3_nt: TGCAGCGTTGACGGAACAGGGGGCCCCTACGAGCAGTACTTC
d_call: NA; v_call: TRBV4-3; clone_size: NA; j_call: TRBJ2-7; cdr3_aa: CASSQERTGTYEQYF; cdr3_nt: TGCGCCAGCAGCCAAGAAAGGACTGGCACCTACGAGCAGTACTTC
d_call: TRBD2; v_call: TRBV27; clone_size: once; j_call: TRBJ2-3; cdr3_aa: CASSTGLAGVRADTQYF; cdr3_nt: TGTGCCAGCTCCACGGGACTAGCGGGAGTGAGGGCAGATACGCAGTATTTT
d_call: NA; v_call: TRBV9; clone_size: few; j_call: TRBJ2-1; cdr3_aa: CASSGRVGADEQFF; cdr3_nt: TGTGCCAGCAGCGGGAGGGTTGGAGCCGATGAGCAGTTCTTC
d_call: NA; v_call: TRBV7-2; clone_size: NA; j_call: TRBJ2-7; cdr3_aa: CASSFGSFSYEQYF; cdr3_nt: TGTGCCAGCAGCTTCGGGTCATTCTCCTACGAGCAGTACTTC
d_call: NA; v_call: TRBV29-1; clone_size: NA; j_call: TRBJ1-4; cdr3_aa: CSVEDPSAEDEKLFF; cdr3_nt: TGCAGCGTTGAAGATCCGTCAGCCGAAGATGAAAAACTGTTTTTT
d_call: NA; v_call: TRBV9; clone_size: many; j_call: TRBJ2-1; cdr3_aa: CASSATGSSYNEQFF; cdr3_nt: TGTGCCAGCAGCGCCACAGGTAGCTCCTACAATGAGCAGTTCTTC
d_call: NA; v_call: TRBV5-1; clone_size: NA; j_call: TRBJ2-1; cdr3_aa: CASSLELLGDEQFF; cdr3_nt: TGCGCCAGCAGCTTGGAGCTACTCGGCGATGAGCAGTTCTTC
d_call: NA; v_call: TRBV2; clone_size: NA; j_call: TRBJ2-2; cdr3_aa: CASSDSTNTGELFF; cdr3_nt: TGTGCCAGCAGTGACTCAACGAACACCGGGGAGCTGTTTTTT
d_call: TRBD2; v_call: TRBV12-3/TRBV12-4; clone_size: NA; j_call: TRBJ2-5; cdr3_aa: CASSLEWGGQETQYF; cdr3_nt: TGTGCCAGCAGTTTAGAATGGGGGGGGCAAGAGACCCAGTACTTC
d_call: NA; v_call: TRBV10-3; clone_size: NA; j_call: TRBJ1-1; cdr3_aa: CAISERTGLNTEAFF; cdr3_nt: TGTGCCATCAGTGAGCGTACAGGTCTGAACACTGAAGCTTTCTTT
d_call: NA; v_call: TRBV6-1; clone_size: NA; j_call: TRBJ2-7; cdr3_aa: CASSEYVSEQYF; cdr3_nt: TGTGCCAGCAGTGAATATGTCTCCGAGCAGTACTTC
d_call: NA; v_call: TRBV5-1; clone_size: NA; j_call: TRBJ1-5; cdr3_aa: CASSLGGENSNQPQHF; cdr3_nt: TGCGCCAGCAGCTTGGGGGGAGAAAATAGCAATCAGCCCCAGCATTTT
d_call: NA; v_call: TRBV29-1; clone_size: few; j_call: TRBJ2-2; cdr3_aa: CSGSRDTSPVYRELFF; cdr3_nt: TGCAGCGGGTCTCGGGACACATCCCCGGTTTATAGGGAGCTGTTTTTT
d_call: TRBD2; v_call: TRBV27; clone_size: few; j_call: TRBJ2-1; cdr3_aa: CASSLDPAAGGLFNEQFF; cdr3_nt: TGTGCCAGCAGTTTAGATCCCGCGGCGGGAGGGCTTTTCAATGAGCAGTTCTTC
d_call: NA; v_call: TRBV7-8; clone_size: few; j_call: TRBJ2-5; cdr3_aa: CASSLIGDIMGTQYF; cdr3_nt: TGTGCCAGCAGCTTAATTGGGGACATCATGGGGACCCAGTACTTC
d_call: NA; v_call: TRBV12-3/TRBV12-4; clone_size: NA; j_call: TRBJ2-7; cdr3_aa: CASSLKRLGVEQYF; cdr3_nt: TGTGCCAGCAGTTTAAAGAGACTAGGTGTCGAGCAGTACTTC
d_call: NA; v_call: TRBV6-5; clone_size: NA; j_call: TRBJ2-7; cdr3_aa: CASSYSTRGSGASEQYF; cdr3_nt: TGTGCCAGCAGTTACTCGACCCGGGGCTCGGGAGCTTCCGAGCAGTACTTC
d_call: TRBD2; v_call: TRBV27; clone_size: NA; j_call: TRBJ2-7; cdr3_aa: CASSLGGGLAGEGEQYF; cdr3_nt: TGTGCCAGCAGTTTAGGAGGGGGACTAGCGGGAGAGGGTGAGCAGTACTTC
d_call: NA; v_call: TRBV7-9; clone_size: few; j_call: TRBJ2-7; cdr3_aa: CASTPTASYEQYF; cdr3_nt: TGTGCCAGCACCCCTACCGCGAGCTACGAGCAGTACTTC
d_call: NA; v_call: TRBV4-3; clone_size: many; j_call: TRBJ1-4; cdr3_aa: CASSRFRNIENEKLFF; cdr3_nt: TGCGCCAGCAGCCGGTTTCGGAACATCGAGAATGAAAAACTGTTTTTT
d_call: NA; v_call: TRBV29-1; clone_size: NA; j_call: TRBJ2-4; cdr3_aa: CSAERGIKNIQYF; cdr3_nt: TGCAGCGCTGAAAGGGGAATTAAAAACATTCAGTACTTC
d_call: NA; v_call: TRBV9; clone_size: NA; j_call: TRBJ2-1; cdr3_aa: CASSGGRGDEQFF; cdr3_nt: TGTGCCAGCAGCGGGGGGAGAGGCGATGAGCAGTTCTTC
d_call: NA; v_call: TRBV4-1; clone_size: NA; j_call: TRBJ2-2; cdr3_aa: CASSQPPNLNTGELFF; cdr3_nt: TGCGCCAGCAGCCAGCCCCCCAATCTCAACACCGGGGAGCTGTTTTTT
d_call: TRBD2; v_call: TRBV7-7; clone_size: many; j_call: TRBJ2-3; cdr3_aa: CASSPTGTSGRPDTQYF; cdr3_nt: TGTGCTAGCAGCCCAACCGGGACTAGCGGGAGACCAGATACGCAGTATTTT
d_call: NA; v_call: TRBV29-1; clone_size: NA; j_call: TRBJ2-3; cdr3_aa: CSVEDGTTDTQYF; cdr3_nt: TGCAGCGTTGAGGACGGAACCACAGATACGCAGTATTTT
d_call: NA; v_call: TRBV4-1; clone_size: once; j_call: TRBJ2-3; cdr3_aa: CASSQGTWPPDTQYF; cdr3_nt: TGCGCCAGCAGCCAAGGGACTTGGCCCCCAGATACGCAGTATTTT
d_call: NA; v_call: TRBV4-3; clone_size: NA; j_call: TRBJ2-7; cdr3_aa: CASSQGRARVGYEQYF; cdr3_nt: TGCGCCAGCAGCCAAGGCCGCGCGCGGGTTGGCTACGAGCAGTACTTC
d_call: TRBD2; v_call: TRBV7-9; clone_size: many; j_call: TRBJ2-1; cdr3_aa: CASSLVGLAFYNEQFF; cdr3_nt: TGTGCCAGCAGCTTAGTCGGACTAGCGTTCTACAATGAGCAGTTCTTC